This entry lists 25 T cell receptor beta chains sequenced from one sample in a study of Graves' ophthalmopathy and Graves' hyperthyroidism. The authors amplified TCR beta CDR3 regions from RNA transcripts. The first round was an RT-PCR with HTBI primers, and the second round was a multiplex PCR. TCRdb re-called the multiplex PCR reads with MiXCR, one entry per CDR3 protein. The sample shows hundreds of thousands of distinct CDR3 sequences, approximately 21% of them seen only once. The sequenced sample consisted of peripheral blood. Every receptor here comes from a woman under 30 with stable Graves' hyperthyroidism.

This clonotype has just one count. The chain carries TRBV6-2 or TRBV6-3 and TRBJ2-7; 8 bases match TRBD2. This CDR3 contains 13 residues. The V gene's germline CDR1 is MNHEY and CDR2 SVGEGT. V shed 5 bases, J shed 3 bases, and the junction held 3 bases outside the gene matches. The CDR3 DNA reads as TGTGCCAGCAGTGGCGGGACTAGCTACGAGCAGTACTTC. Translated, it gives CASSGGTSYEQYF.

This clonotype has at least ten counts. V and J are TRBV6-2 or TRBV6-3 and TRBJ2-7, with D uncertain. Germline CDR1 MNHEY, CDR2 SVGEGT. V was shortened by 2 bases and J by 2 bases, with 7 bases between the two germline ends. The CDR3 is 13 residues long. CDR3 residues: CASSYMGTYEQYF. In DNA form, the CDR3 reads TGTGCCAGCAGTTACATGGGGACCTACGAGCAGTACTTC.

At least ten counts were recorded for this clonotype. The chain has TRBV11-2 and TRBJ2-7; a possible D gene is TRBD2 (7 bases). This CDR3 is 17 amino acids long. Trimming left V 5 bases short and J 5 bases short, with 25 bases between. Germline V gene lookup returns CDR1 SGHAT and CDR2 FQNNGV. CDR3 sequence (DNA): TGTGCCAGCAGCCCCAACCGATGGGGGGGCGTTTTCCACGAGCAGTACTTC. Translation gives CASSPNRWGGVFHEQYF. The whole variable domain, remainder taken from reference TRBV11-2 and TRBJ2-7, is EAGVAQSPRYKIIEKRQSVAFWCNPISGHATLYWYQQILGQGPKLLIQFQNNGVVDDSQLPKDRFSAERLKGVDSTLKIQPAKLEDSAVYLCASSPNRWGGVFHEQYFGPGTRLTVT.

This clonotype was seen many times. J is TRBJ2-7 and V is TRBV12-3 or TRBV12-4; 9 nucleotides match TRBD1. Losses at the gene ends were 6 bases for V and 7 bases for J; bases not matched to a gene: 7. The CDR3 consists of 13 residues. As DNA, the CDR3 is TGTGCCAGCAGGCGGACAGGGGTGCGTGAGCAGTACTTC. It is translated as CASRRTGVREQYF.

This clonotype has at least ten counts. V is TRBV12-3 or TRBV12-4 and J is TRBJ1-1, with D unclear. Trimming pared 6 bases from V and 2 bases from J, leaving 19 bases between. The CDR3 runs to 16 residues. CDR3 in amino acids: CASRKLPSWGNTEAFF. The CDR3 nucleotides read TGTGCCAGCAGAAAATTACCATCGTGGGGAAACACTGAAGCTTTCTTT.

CDR3: CAISSGLSTEAFF. In nucleotides, the CDR3 is TGTGCCATCAGTTCGGGGTTAAGTACTGAAGCTTTCTTT. The chain joins TRBV10-3 to TRBJ1-1, with D unclear. Germline V lookup: CDR1 ENHRY, CDR2 SYGVKD. The CDR3 is 13 amino acids. V lost 5 bases, J lost 5 bases, and 12 bases lay in between.

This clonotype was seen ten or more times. Here the CDR3 DNA reads TGCAGTGCCCCCGGGAACACTGAAGCTTTCTTT. Its protein product is CSAPGNTEAFF. This chain links TRBV20-1 with TRBJ1-1; D is uncertain. V was pared by 6 bases and J by 1 base, with 6 bases between. Germline V gives CDR1 DFQATT, CDR2 SNEGSKA (reference sequence). CDR3 length: 11 residues.

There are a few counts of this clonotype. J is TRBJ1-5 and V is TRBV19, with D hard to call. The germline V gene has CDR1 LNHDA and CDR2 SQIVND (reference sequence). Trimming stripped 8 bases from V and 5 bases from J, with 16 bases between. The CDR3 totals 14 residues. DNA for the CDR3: TGTGCCAGTGCATTTGGCGGGGTCCATCAGCCCCAGCATTTT. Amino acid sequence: CASAFGGVHQPQHF.

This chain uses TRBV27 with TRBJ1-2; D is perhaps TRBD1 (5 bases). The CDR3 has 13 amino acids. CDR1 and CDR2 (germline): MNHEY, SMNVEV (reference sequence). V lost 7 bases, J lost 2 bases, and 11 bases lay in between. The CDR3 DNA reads TGTGCCAGCAATCCAGGGAGGAACTATGGCTACACCTTC. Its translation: CASNPGRNYGYTF.

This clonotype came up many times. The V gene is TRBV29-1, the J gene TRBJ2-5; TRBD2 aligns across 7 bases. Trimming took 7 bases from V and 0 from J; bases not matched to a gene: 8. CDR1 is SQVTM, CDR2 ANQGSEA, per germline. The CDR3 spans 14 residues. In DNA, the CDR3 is TGCAGCGCCCGGGACTACTCGTACCAAGAGACCCAGTACTTC. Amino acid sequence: CSARDYSYQETQYF.

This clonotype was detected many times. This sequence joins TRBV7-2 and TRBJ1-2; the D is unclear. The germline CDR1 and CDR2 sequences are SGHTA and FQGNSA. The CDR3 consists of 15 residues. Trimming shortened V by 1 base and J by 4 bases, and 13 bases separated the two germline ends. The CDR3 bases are TGTGCCAGCAGCTTAGGGGCAGGAGCGTCCTATGGCTACACCTTC. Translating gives CASSLGAGASYGYTF.

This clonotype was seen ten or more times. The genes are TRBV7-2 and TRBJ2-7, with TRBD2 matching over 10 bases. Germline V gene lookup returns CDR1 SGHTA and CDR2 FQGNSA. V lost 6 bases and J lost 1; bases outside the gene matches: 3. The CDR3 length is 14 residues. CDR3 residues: CASSLLAGSYEQYF. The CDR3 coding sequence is TGTGCCAGCAGTCTACTAGCGGGATCCTACGAGCAGTACTTC.

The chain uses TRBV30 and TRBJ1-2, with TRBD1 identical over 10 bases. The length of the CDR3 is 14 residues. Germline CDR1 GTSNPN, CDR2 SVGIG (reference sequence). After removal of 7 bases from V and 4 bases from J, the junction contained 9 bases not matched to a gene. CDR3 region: CALADRGGSYGYTF. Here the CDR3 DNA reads TGTGCCTTAGCGGACAGGGGGGGGTCCTATGGCTACACCTTC.

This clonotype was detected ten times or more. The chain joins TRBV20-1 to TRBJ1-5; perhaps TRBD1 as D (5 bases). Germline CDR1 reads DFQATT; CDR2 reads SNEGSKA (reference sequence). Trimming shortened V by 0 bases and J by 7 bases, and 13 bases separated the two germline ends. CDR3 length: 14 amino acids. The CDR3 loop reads CSARDQPGGQPQHF. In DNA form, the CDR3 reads TGCAGTGCTAGAGATCAACCGGGGGGACAGCCCCAGCATTTT.

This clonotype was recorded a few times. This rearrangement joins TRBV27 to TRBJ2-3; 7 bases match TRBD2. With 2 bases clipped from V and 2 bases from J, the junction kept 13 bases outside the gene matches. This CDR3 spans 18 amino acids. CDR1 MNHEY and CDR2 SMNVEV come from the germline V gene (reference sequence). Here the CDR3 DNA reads TGTGCCAGCAGTTTACGTGGCGGGAGTTGGGCCCACACAGATACGCAGTATTTT. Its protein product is CASSLRGGSWAHTDTQYF.

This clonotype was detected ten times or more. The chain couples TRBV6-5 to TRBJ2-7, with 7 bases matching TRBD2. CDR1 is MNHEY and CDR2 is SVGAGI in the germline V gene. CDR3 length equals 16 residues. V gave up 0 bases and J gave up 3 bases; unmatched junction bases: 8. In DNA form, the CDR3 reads TGTGCCAGCAGTTACTCGATGGTTGCGGGAGACTACGAGCAGTACTTC. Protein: CASSYSMVAGDYEQYF.

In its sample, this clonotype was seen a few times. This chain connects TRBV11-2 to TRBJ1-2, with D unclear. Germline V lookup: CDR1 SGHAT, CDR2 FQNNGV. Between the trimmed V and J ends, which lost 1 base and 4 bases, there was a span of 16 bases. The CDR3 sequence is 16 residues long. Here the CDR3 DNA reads TGTGCCAGCAGCTTAGGGACGGCTGGGCCCTTCTATGGCTACACCTTC. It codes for CASSLGTAGPFYGYTF. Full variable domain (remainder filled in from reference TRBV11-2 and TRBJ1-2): EAGVAQSPRYKIIEKRQSVAFWCNPISGHATLYWYQQILGQGPKLLIQFQNNGVVDDSQLPKDRFSAERLKGVDSTLKIQPAKLEDSAVYLCASSLGTAGPFYGYTFGSGTRLTVV.

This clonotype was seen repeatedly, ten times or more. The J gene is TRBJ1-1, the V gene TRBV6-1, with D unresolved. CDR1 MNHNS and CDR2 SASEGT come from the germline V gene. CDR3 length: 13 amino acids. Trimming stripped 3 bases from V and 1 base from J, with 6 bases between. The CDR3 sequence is CASSDTANTEAFF. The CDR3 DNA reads TGTGCCAGCAGTGACACGGCGAACACTGAAGCTTTCTTT.

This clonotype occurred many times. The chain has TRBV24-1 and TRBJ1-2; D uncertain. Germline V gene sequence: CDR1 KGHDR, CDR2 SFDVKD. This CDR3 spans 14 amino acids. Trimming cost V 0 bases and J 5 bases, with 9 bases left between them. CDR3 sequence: CATSDLSRSYGYTF. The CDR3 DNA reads TGTGCCACCAGTGATTTGAGCAGGTCGTATGGCTACACCTTC.

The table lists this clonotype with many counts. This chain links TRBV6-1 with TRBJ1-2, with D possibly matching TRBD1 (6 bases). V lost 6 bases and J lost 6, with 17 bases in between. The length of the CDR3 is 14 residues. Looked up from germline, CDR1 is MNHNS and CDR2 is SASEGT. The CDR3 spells CASSTLGRGNGYTF. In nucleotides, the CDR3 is TGTGCCAGCAGCACCTTAGGGAGGGGGAATGGCTACACCTTC.

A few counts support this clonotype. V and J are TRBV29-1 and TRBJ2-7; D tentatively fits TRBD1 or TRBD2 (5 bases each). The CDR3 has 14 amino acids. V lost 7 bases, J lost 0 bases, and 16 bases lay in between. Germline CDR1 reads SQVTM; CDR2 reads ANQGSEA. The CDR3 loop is CSARAPGSSYEQYF. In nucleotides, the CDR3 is TGCAGCGCTCGGGCCCCAGGGAGCTCCTACGAGCAGTACTTC.

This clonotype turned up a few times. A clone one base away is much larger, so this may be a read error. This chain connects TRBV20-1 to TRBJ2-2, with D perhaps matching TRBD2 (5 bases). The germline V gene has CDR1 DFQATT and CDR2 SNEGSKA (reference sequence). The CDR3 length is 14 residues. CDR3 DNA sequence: TGCAGTGCTAGAGGCGACACCAACACCGGGGAGCTGTGTTTT. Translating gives CSARGDTNTGELCF.

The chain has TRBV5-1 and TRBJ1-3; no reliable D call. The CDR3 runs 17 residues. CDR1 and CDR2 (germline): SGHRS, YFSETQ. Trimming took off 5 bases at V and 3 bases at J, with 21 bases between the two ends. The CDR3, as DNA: TGCGCCAGCAGTACTTGGGGATCGCGGCGCGGTGGAAACACCATATATTTT. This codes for CASSTWGSRRGGNTIYF.

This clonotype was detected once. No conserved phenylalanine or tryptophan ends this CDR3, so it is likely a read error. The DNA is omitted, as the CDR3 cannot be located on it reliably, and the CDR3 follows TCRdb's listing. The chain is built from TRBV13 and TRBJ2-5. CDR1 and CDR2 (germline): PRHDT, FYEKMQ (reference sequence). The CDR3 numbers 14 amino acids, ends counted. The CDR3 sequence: CASSLGRSQETGDL.

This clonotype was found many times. The CDR3 bases are TGCAGTGCTAGGGGAGTAGCGGGAGGGCCCTCCGAGACCCAGTACTTC. Residues: CSARGVAGGPSETQYF. The rearrangement links TRBV20-1 to TRBJ2-5, with 11 bases that match TRBD2. The V and J ends lost 3 bases and 5 bases, in that order; junction bases with no gene match: 11. Germline V lookup: CDR1 DFQATT, CDR2 SNEGSKA (reference sequence). The CDR3 is 16 residues long.